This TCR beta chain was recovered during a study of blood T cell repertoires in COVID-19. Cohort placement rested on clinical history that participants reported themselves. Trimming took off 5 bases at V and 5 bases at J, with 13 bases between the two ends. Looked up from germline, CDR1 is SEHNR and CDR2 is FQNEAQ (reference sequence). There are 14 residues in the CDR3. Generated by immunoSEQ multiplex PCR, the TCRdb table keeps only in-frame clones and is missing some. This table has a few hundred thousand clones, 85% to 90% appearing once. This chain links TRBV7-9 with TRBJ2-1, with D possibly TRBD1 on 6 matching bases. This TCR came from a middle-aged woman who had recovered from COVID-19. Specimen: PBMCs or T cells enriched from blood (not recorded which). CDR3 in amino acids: CASSPTGTNNEQFF. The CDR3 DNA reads TGTGCCAGCAGCCCTACAGGGACAAACAATGAGCAGTTCTTC.